The 24 T cell receptor beta chains given below trace back to one sample, sequenced in a study of T cell changes during pregnancy in multiple sclerosis. The repertoire was sequenced with immunoSEQ multiplex PCR; TCRdb's copy has only in-frame clones and lacks some. Here the sample spans about 44,000 clones, about 96% being singletons. The input for sequencing was peripheral blood, taken in the second trimester of pregnancy. The receptor source for this set is a female donor with multiple sclerosis, enrolled in a pregnancy study.

The chain is built from TRBV11-2 and TRBJ1-1, with D maybe TRBD1 (5 bases). From germline, CDR1 is SGHAT and CDR2 FQNNGV. Trimming removed 5 bases from V and 0 bases from J, with 10 bases in between. This CDR3 is built from 14 residues. The CDR3 region is CASSPGGLNTEAFF. The CDR3, as DNA: TGTGCCAGCAGCCCCGGGGGATTGAACACTGAAGCTTTCTTT.

CDR3 loop: CASSTSGRANEQFF. In DNA form, the CDR3 reads TGCGCCAGCAGTACAAGCGGGAGGGCCAATGAGCAGTTCTTC. The rearrangement uses TRBV5-1 and TRBJ2-1; 10 bases map to TRBD2. J gave up 6 bases and V 5 bases, and 5 bases lay outside the gene matches. CDR1 is SGHRS, CDR2 YFSETQ, per germline. The CDR3 is 14 residues long.

The V call is TRBV7-2, the J call TRBJ1-2; the D is unclear. V dropped 3 bases and J dropped 6 bases, with 8 bases sitting between them. The CDR3 extends over 12 amino acids. CDR1 is SGHTA, CDR2 FQGNSA, per germline. The chain's CDR3 is CASSLTVDGYTF. The CDR3 DNA reads as TGTGCCAGCAGCTTGACTGTTGATGGCTACACCTTC.

This clone was seen a single time. This chain connects TRBV30 to TRBJ2-1; TRBD2 is a possible D gene (6 bases). Germline CDR1 is GTSNPN and CDR2 is SVGIG (reference sequence). Trimming took off 0 bases at V and 6 bases at J, with 18 bases between the two ends. CDR3 size: 16 residues. The CDR3 bases are TGTGCCTGGAGTGTCGGGGAGCTAGGAGGGTTCAATGAGCAGTTCTTC. The encoded protein is CAWSVGELGGFNEQFF. The full variable domain, its missing parts supplied by reference TRBV30 and TRBJ2-1, is SQTIHQWPATLVQPVGSPLSLECTVEGTSNPNLYWYRQAAGRGLQLLFYSVGIGQISSEVPQNLSASRPQDRQFILSSKKLLLSDSGFYLCAWSVGELGGFNEQFFGPGTRLTVL.

The chain has TRBV5-1 and TRBJ2-3; 8 bases align to TRBD2. The CDR3 is made up of 16 amino acids. J was trimmed by 8 bases and V by 0 bases; bases with no gene match: 11. Germline CDR1 reads SGHRS; CDR2 reads YFSETQ. CDR3 residues: CASSLGSAGGRGTQYF. The CDR3, as DNA: TGCGCCAGCAGCTTGGGGTCTGCGGGGGGCAGGGGTACGCAGTATTTT.

The CDR3 sequence is CASSYLTDNEQFF. CDR3 DNA: TGTGCCAGCAGTTATCTCACAGACAATGAGCAGTTCTTC. The chain uses TRBV6-5 and TRBJ2-1; no firm D call. The ends were cut back, 3 bases at V and 5 bases at J, with 8 bases in the middle. CDR1 is MNHEY and CDR2 is SVGAGI in the germline V gene. The CDR3 runs to 13 residues.

This rearrangement joins TRBV18 to TRBJ1-1; perhaps TRBD1 as D (6 bases). Per germline, CDR1 KGHSH and CDR2 LQKENI. V lost 3 bases and J 1 base, leaving 9 bases between the germline ends. This CDR3 has 14 residues. This CDR3 is CASSPGQGNTEAFF. The CDR3, as DNA: TGTGCCAGCTCACCGGGACAAGGGAACACTGAAGCTTTCTTT.

The chain is built from TRBV18 and TRBJ2-2; TRBD2 aligns across 11 bases. Germline trimming cut 4 bases from V and 1 base from J; bases unmatched to any gene: 2. Germline-derived CDR1 and CDR2 are KGHSH and LQKENI. The CDR3 covers 16 residues. DNA for the CDR3: TGTGCCAGCTCACATGGACTAGCGGGGAACACCGGGGAGCTGTTTTTT. This codes for CASSHGLAGNTGELFF.

The CDR3 nucleotides read TGTGCCAGCAGCCAAGATTCCCGACTAGTGGGGGCCCAGTACTTC. It specifies CASSQDSRLVGAQYF. The genes are TRBV4-2 and TRBJ2-5; tentative D call: TRBD2 (6 bases). The CDR3 loop spans 15 amino acids. V lost 0 bases and J lost 9, with 17 bases in between. CDR1 and CDR2 from the germline V gene are LGHNA and YNFKEQ.

V is TRBV7-3 and J is TRBJ2-1; 9 bases line up with TRBD2. CDR3 size: 16 residues. Germline V gives CDR1 SGHTA, CDR2 FQGTGA. V lost 4 bases and J lost 5; bases outside the gene matches: 9. The CDR3: CASSSPGGGRDNEQFF. CDR3 DNA: TGTGCCAGCAGCTCCCCGGGTGGCGGGAGGGACAATGAGCAGTTCTTC.

V and J are TRBV27 and TRBJ1-5; D is perhaps TRBD1 (5 bases). V was cut by 2 bases and J by 0 bases, with 8 bases left in between. The length of the CDR3 is 15 residues. Germline V lookup: CDR1 MNHEY, CDR2 SMNVEV (reference sequence). In DNA form, the CDR3 reads TGTGCCAGCAGTTTAAGACAGAATAGCAATCAGCCCCAGCATTTT. Residues: CASSLRQNSNQPQHF.

The chain combines TRBV4-3 with TRBJ1-6, with D tentatively TRBD1 (5 bases). The germline V gene encodes CDR1 LGHNA and CDR2 YSLEER. V was pared by 0 bases and J by 10 bases, with 10 bases between. The CDR3 has 14 amino acids. The CDR3, as DNA: TGCGCCAGCAGCCAAGATCCGCAGGGATCACCCCTCCACTTT. It codes for CASSQDPQGSPLHF.

The chain is built from TRBV19 and TRBJ1-1; TRBD1 is a possible D gene (6 bases). V lost 7 bases to trimming and J lost 6 bases, with 12 bases between them. Per the germline V gene, CDR1 is LNHDA and CDR2 is SQIVND (reference sequence). The CDR3 is 12 amino acids. CDR3 coding DNA: TGTGCCAGTACTTTACAGGGTTCTGAAGCTTTCTTT. It encodes CASTLQGSEAFF. Full variable domain (remainder filled in from reference TRBV19 and TRBJ1-1): DGGITQSPKYLFRKEGQNVTLSCEQNLNHDAMYWYRQDPGQGLRLIYYSQIVNDFQKGDIAEGYSVSREKKESFPLTVTSAQKNPTAFYLCASTLQGSEAFFGQGTRLTVV.

A single count supports this clone. The chain joins TRBV27 to TRBJ2-7, with 7 bases identical to TRBD2. V shed 0 bases, J shed 2 bases, and the junction held 13 bases outside the gene matches. The CDR3 is made up of 18 amino acids. Germline CDR1 MNHEY, CDR2 SMNVEV (reference sequence). This CDR3 reads CASSLSYPTSDQTYEQYF. CDR3 sequence (DNA): TGTGCCAGCAGTTTATCGTACCCTACTAGCGATCAAACCTACGAGCAGTACTTC.

By sample share, this clone is medium-sized. V is TRBV19 and J is TRBJ1-6, with 9 bases fitting TRBD1. V lost 4 bases to trimming and J lost 5 bases; unmatched junction nucleotides: 6. CDR3 length: 16 residues. Germline values: CDR1 LNHDA, CDR2 SQIVND (reference sequence). The CDR3 spells CASSKVDRGNNSPLHF. The CDR3 DNA is TGTGCCAGTAGTAAAGTGGACAGGGGAAATAATTCACCCCTCCACTTT. Looking up the rest from reference TRBV19 and TRBJ1-6 gives the full variable domain: DGGITQSPKYLFRKEGQNVTLSCEQNLNHDAMYWYRQDPGQGLRLIYYSQIVNDFQKGDIAEGYSVSREKKESFPLTVTSAQKNPTAFYLCASSKVDRGNNSPLHFGNGTRLTVT.

This chain joins TRBV4-1 and TRBJ2-7; tentatively, D is TRBD2 (6 bases). CDR1 and CDR2 (germline): MGHRA, YSYEKL. V lost 5 bases, J lost 6 bases, and 11 bases lay in between. The CDR3 runs to 12 residues. The CDR3 spells CASSVVGGEQYF. The DNA of the CDR3 is TGCGCCAGCAGCGTAGTCGGGGGCGAGCAGTACTTC.

This clone was recorded once. The chain employs TRBV18 and TRBJ2-7; the D gene is possibly TRBD2 (6 bases). Germline CDR1 KGHSH, CDR2 LQKENI. Trimming left V 2 bases short and J 3 bases short, with 17 bases between. The CDR3 sequence is 16 residues long. CDR3: CASSPIRPGGGYEQYF. The CDR3 DNA reads TGTGCCAGCTCACCAATTCGACCCGGGGGAGGCTACGAGCAGTACTTC.

This sequence joins TRBV7-3 and TRBJ2-7, with 8 bases identical to TRBD2. This CDR3 is built from 16 residues. V was pared by 0 bases and J by 5 bases, with 9 bases of the junction left unmatched. CDR1 and CDR2 (germline): SGHTA, FQGTGA. CDR3 amino acids: CASSLTDAGGKNEQYF. The CDR3 DNA reads as TGTGCCAGCAGCTTAACCGACGCGGGGGGCAAGAACGAGCAGTACTTC.

This sequence joins TRBV25-1 and TRBJ2-3, with a possible D match to TRBD2 (5 bases). Germline values: CDR1 MGHDK, CDR2 SYGVNS. The ends were cut back, 3 bases at V and 0 bases at J, with 13 bases in the middle. There are 16 residues in the CDR3. This chain's CDR3 is CASSEDERTSTDTQYF. The CDR3 coding sequence is TGTGCCAGCAGTGAGGATGAGAGGACTAGCACAGATACGCAGTATTTT.

This clone showed up just once. This chain links TRBV10-2 with TRBJ1-2, with D possibly TRBD1 on 5 matching bases. Trimming stripped 2 bases from V and 4 bases from J, with 11 bases between. The germline V gene encodes CDR1 WSHSY and CDR2 SAAADI. This CDR3 contains 14 residues. The CDR3 DNA reads as TGCGCCAGCAGTGAGATGGGGGGATCCTATGGCTACACCTTC. It is translated as CASSEMGGSYGYTF.

The chain couples TRBV5-1 to TRBJ1-1; D is unclear. The CDR3 runs 14 residues. Trimming cost V 0 bases and J 1 base, with 7 bases left between them. Germline-derived CDR1 and CDR2 are SGHRS and YFSETQ. CDR3 bases: TGCGCCAGCAGCTTGGGTCGGGGGAACACTGAAGCTTTCTTT. Translation gives CASSLGRGNTEAFF.

The chain employs TRBV10-3 and TRBJ1-1; 9 bases match TRBD1. V was clipped by 2 bases and J by 3 bases; unmatched bases: 4. Germline-derived CDR1 and CDR2 are ENHRY and SYGVKD. The CDR3 loop spans 15 amino acids. The CDR3 bases are TGTGCCATCAGTGAGATACAGGGGGCGCACACTGAAGCTTTCTTT. Translated, it gives CAISEIQGAHTEAFF.

J is TRBJ2-7 and V is TRBV7-9, with TRBD2 matching 7 bases. Looked up from germline, CDR1 is SEHNR and CDR2 is FQNEAQ (reference sequence). The V gene end was trimmed by 1 base and the J gene end by 3 bases; junction bases not matched to a gene: 3. The CDR3 sequence is 14 residues long. CDR3 loop: CASSLVGTNYEQYF. For the CDR3, the DNA is TGTGCCAGCAGCTTAGTTGGGACTAACTACGAGCAGTACTTC.

The rearrangement links TRBV27 to TRBJ2-7; tentatively, D is TRBD1 (6 bases). Germline V gives CDR1 MNHEY, CDR2 SMNVEV (reference sequence). The CDR3 has 15 amino acids. V was cut by 7 bases and J by 0 bases, with 16 bases left in between. CDR3 sequence: CASIGQGGYSYEQYF. CDR3 DNA sequence: TGTGCCAGCATAGGCCAAGGGGGTTACTCCTACGAGCAGTACTTC.